This T cell receptor (beta chain) is from a study of control samples from healthy donors and cancer patients. Data came from immunoSEQ multiplex PCR; TCRdb stores just in-frame clones and leaves some out. The table includes tens of thousands of clones, around 83% detected once. A total of 10 residues make up the CDR3, ends included. Germline values: CDR1 SGHRS, CDR2 YFSETQ. Regarding this clone: The conserved phenylalanine or tryptophan is not found at the CDR3 terminus, so this likely reflects a read error. The limits of the CDR3 on the DNA are not certain, so only TCRdb's listed CDR3 is given.

Sequencing was carried out using PBMCs. This receptor was identified in a man aged 55-75 years with head and neck cancer. This rearrangement joins TRBV5-1 to TRBJ2-7; the D segment call TRBD2 is taken from the table without a DNA check. This CDR3 reads CASSLKCRSL.